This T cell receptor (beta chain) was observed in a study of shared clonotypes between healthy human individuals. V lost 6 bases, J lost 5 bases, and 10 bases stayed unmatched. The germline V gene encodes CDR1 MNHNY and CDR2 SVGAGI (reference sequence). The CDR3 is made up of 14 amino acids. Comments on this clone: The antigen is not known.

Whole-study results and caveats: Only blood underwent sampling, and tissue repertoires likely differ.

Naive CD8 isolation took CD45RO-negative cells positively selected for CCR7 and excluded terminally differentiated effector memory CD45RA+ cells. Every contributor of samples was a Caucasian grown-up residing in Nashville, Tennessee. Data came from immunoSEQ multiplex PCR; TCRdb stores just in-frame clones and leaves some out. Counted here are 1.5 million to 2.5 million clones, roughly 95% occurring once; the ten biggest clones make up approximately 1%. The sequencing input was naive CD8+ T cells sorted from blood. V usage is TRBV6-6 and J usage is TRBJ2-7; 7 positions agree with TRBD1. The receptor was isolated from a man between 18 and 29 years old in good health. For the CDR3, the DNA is TGTGCCAGCAGCACCGTGACAGGGTGGGACGAGCAGTACTTC. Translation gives CASSTVTGWDEQYF.